Sequencing of this TCR beta chain was carried out in a study of blood T cell repertoires in COVID-19. Study background: COVID-19 samples, acute and convalescent, were from the United States, Italy and Spain. PBMCs, B-cell-depleted T cells, or T cells were the source of the cDNA or gDNA that made up the material.

Trimming pared 0 bases from V and 4 bases from J, leaving 10 bases between. Germline V gene data show CDR1 as LNHNV and CDR2 as YYDKDF (reference sequence). The CDR3 has 15 residues. Original data processing: Amplifying reference gene primers gave estimates of nucleated cell counts. Clones were read by immunoSEQ multiplex PCR, and TCRdb kept only the in-frame ones, dropping some. D and trimming were read from the DNA, whereas the V and J calls and clone size are those reported in that table. The table records about 130,000 clones, around four fifths of them present only once. The sequenced sample was peripheral blood. The receptor's source is a man aged 55-75 years who had recovered from COVID-19. The J gene is TRBJ2-1, the V gene TRBV15; D gene unclear. The CDR3 spells CATSRESNRYNEQFF. CDR3 DNA sequence: TGTGCCACCAGCAGAGAGAGCAACCGATACAATGAGCAGTTCTTC.